The 3 T cell receptor beta chains presented below share a single source sample, sequenced in a study of cytomegalovirus exposure and HLA in healthy donors. The PCR made use of 60 Vbeta and 13 Jbeta primers. The assay was immunoSEQ multiplex PCR, and TCRdb's table has in-frame clones only and misses some. The table has around 150,000 clones, roughly 85% seen once. The material sequenced was PBMCs. Every receptor here comes from a man aged 40-50 years in good health and CMV-seropositive.

The rearrangement joins TRBV6-1 to TRBJ2-5; 8 bases line up with TRBD2. The J call may be faulty, since TRBJ2-7 better matches the DNA end. CDR1 and CDR2 (germline): MNHNS, SASEGT. The CDR3 has 16 residues. The DNA of the CDR3 is TGTGCCAGCAGTGTCTTAGCGGGGACGAGGTCCTACGAGCAGTACTTC. Translation gives CASSVLAGTRSYEQYF.

The chain recombines TRBV4-1 with TRBJ1-2, with a weak D call TRBD1 (5 bases). The CDR3 sequence is 14 residues long. Germline V gene sequence: CDR1 MGHRA, CDR2 YSYEKL. Trimming stripped 1 base from V and 7 bases from J, with 13 bases between. CDR3 sequence (DNA): TGCGCCAGCAGCCAAGTTCAGGGAAGTAGTGGCTACACCTTC. As protein: CASSQVQGSSGYTF.

This rearrangement joins TRBV5-1 to TRBJ2-7; no clear D. V lost 4 bases, J lost 5 bases, and 13 bases lay in between. The CDR3 totals 13 residues. Per the germline V gene, CDR1 is SGHRS and CDR2 is YFSETQ. CDR3 nucleotide sequence: TGCGCCAGCAGCCTGGGCCCCTCGGACGAGCAGTACTTC. Its protein product is CASSLGPSDEQYF.